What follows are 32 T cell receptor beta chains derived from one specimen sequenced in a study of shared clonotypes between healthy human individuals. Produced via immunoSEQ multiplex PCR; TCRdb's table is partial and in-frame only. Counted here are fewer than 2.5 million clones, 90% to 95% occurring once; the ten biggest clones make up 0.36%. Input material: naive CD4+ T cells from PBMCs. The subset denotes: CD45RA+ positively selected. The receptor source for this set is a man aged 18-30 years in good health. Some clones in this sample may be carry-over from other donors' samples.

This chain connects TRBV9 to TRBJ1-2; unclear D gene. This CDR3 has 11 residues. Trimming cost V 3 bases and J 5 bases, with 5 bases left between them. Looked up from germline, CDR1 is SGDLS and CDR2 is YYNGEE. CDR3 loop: CASSGHYGYTF. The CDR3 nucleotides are TGTGCCAGCAGCGGTCATTATGGCTACACCTTC.

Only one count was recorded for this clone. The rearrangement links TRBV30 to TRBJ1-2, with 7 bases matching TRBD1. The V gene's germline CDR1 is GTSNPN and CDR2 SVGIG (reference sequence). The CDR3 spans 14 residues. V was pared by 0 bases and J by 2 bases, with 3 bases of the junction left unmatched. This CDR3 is CAWSVRTGNYGYTF. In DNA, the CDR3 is TGTGCCTGGAGTGTCCGGACAGGAAACTATGGCTACACCTTC.

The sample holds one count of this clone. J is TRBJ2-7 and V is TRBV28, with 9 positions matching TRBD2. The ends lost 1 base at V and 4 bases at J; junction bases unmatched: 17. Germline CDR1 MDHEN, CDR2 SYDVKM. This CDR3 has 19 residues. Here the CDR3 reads CASSLSFGVRREGLYEQYF. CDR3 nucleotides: TGTGCCAGCAGTTTATCTTTCGGGGTGAGGCGGGAGGGCCTATACGAGCAGTACTTC.

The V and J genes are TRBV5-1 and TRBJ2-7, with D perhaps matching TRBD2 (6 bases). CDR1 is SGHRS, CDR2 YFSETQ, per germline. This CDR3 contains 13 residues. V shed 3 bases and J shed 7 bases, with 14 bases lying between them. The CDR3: CASSSQDGREQYF. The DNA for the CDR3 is TGCGCCAGCAGCTCCCAAGACGGGAGAGAGCAGTACTTC.

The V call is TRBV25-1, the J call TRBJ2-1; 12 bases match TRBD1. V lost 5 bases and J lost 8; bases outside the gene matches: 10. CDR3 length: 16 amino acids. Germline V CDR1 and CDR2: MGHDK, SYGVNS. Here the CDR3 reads CASSRFAGTGGDEQFF. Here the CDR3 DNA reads TGTGCCAGCAGTAGATTCGCCGGGACAGGGGGCGATGAGCAGTTCTTC.

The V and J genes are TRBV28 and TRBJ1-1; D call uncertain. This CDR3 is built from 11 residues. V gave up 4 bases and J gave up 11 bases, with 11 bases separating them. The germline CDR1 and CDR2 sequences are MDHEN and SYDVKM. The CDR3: CASSSRSDAFF. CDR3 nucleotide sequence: TGTGCCAGCAGTTCCCGAAGTGACGCTTTCTTT.

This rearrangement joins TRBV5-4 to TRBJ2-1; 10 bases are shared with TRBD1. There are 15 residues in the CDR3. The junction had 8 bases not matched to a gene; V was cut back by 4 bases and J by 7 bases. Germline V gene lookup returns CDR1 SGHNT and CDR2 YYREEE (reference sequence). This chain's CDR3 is CASSQGQGKLNEQFF. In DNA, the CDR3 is TGTGCCAGCAGCCAGGGACAGGGGAAATTGAATGAGCAGTTCTTC.

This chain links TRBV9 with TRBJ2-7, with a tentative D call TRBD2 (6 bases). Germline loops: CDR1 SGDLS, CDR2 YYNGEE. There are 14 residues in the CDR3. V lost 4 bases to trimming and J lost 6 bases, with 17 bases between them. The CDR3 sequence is CASSPSPPGGEQYF. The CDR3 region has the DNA TGTGCCAGCAGCCCCTCCCCACCCGGGGGCGAGCAGTACTTC.

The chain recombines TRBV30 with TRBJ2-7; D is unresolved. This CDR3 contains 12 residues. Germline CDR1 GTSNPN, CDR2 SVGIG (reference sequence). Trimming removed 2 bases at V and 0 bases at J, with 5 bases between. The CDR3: CAWSSSSYEQYF. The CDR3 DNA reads TGTGCCTGGAGTAGTAGCTCCTACGAGCAGTACTTC.

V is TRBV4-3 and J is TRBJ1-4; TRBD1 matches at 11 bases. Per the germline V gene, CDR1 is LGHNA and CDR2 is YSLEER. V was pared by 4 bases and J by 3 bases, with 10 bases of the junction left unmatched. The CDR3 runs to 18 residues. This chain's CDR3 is CASSLFGQGARSNEKLFF. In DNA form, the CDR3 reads TGCGCCAGCAGCCTCTTCGGACAGGGGGCGCGATCTAATGAAAAACTGTTTTTT.

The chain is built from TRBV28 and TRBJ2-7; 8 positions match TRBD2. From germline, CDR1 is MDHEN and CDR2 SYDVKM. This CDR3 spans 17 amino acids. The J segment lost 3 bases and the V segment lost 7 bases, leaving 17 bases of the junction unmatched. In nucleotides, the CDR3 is TGTGCCAGCACCGCTCCTCCATCCGGGACTAGAAACTACGAGCAGTACTTC. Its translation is CASTAPPSGTRNYEQYF.

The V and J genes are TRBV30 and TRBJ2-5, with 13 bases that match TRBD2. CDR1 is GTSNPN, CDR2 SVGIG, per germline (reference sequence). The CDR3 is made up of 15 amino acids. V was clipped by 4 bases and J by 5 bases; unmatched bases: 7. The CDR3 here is CAWNPGLAGVETQYF. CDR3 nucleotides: TGTGCCTGGAATCCTGGACTAGCGGGAGTGGAGACCCAGTACTTC.

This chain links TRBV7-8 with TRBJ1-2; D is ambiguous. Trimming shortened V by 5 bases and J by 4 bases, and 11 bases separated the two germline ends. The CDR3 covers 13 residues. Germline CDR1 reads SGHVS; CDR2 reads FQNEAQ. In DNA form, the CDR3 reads TGTGCCAGCAGCCCAGGACTCCCCTATGGCTACACCTTC. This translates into CASSPGLPYGYTF.

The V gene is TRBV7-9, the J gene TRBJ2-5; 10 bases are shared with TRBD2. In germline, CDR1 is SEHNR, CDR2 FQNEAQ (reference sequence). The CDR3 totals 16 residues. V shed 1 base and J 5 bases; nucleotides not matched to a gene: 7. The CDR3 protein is CASSLVGASGSETQYF. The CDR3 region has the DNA TGTGCCAGCAGCTTAGTAGGGGCTAGCGGGAGTGAGACCCAGTACTTC.

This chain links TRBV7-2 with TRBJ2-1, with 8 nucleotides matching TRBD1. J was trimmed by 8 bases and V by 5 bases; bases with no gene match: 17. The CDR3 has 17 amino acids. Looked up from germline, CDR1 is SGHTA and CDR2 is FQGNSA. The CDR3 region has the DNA TGTGCCAGCAGCCCGCACCTAGGGACAGGTGGTGTGGATGAGCAGTTCTTC. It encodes CASSPHLGTGGVDEQFF.

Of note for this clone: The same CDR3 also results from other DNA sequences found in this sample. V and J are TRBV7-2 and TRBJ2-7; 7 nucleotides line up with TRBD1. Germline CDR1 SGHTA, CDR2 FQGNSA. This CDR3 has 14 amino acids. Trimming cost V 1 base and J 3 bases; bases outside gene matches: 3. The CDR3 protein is CASSLGQGIYEQYF. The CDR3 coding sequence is TGTGCCAGCAGCTTAGGACAGGGAATCTACGAGCAGTACTTC. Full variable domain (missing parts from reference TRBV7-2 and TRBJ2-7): GAGVSQSPSNKVTEKGKDVELRCDPISGHTALYWYRQSLGQGLEFLIYFQGNSAPDKSGLPSDRFSAERTGGSVSTLTIQRTQQEDSAVYLCASSLGQGIYEQYFGPGTRLTVT.

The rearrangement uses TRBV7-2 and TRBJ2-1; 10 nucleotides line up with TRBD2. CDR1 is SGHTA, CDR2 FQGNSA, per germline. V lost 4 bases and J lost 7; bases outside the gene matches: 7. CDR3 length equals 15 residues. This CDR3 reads CASSSASGSLNEQFF. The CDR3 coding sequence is TGTGCCAGCAGCTCGGCTAGCGGGAGTTTAAATGAGCAGTTCTTC.

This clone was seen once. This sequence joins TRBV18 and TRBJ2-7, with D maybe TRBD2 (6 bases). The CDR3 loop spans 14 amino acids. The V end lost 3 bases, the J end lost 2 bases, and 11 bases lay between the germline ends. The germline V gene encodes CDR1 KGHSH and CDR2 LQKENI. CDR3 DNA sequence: TGTGCCAGCTCACCGTTAGCGGAGACCTACGAGCAGTACTTC. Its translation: CASSPLAETYEQYF.

CDR3 nucleotide sequence: TGTGCCAGCAGAACCCCCAGGGTAATTCCGGGAGGGGCCAACGTCCTGACTTTC. It yields the protein CASRTPRVIPGGANVLTF. The chain carries TRBV7-2 and TRBJ2-6; TRBD1 or TRBD2 may be the D gene (5 bases each). The V and J ends lost 6 bases and 4 bases respectively, with 22 bases between them. The CDR3 sequence is 18 residues long. Germline V CDR1 and CDR2: SGHTA, FQGNSA.

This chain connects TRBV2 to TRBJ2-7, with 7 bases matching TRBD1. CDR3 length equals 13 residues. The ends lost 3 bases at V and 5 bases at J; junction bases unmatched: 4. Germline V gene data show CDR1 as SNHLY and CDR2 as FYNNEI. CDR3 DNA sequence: TGTGCCAGCAGTGACAGGGGGAGAGACGAGCAGTACTTC. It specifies CASSDRGRDEQYF. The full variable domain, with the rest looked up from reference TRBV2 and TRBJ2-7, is EPEVTQTPSHQVTQMGQEVILRCVPISNHLYFYWYRQILGQKVEFLVSFYNNEISEKSEIFDDQFSVERPDGSNFTLKIRSTKLEDSAMYFCASSDRGRDEQYFGPGTRLTVT.

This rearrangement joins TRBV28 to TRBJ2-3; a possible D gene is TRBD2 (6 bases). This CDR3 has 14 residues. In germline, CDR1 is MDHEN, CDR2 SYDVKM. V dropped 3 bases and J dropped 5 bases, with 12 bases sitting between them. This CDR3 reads CASSLGGSGDTQYF. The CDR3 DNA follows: TGTGCCAGCAGTTTGGGGGGATCCGGAGATACGCAGTATTTT.

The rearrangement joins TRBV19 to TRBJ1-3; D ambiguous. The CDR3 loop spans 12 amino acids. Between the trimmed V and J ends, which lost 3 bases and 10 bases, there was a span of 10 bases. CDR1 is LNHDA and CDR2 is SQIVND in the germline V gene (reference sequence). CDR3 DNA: TGTGCCAGTAGTATCCCGGGAGCTACCATATATTTT. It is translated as CASSIPGATIYF. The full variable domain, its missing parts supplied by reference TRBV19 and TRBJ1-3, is DGGITQSPKYLFRKEGQNVTLSCEQNLNHDAMYWYRQDPGQGLRLIYYSQIVNDFQKGDIAEGYSVSREKKESFPLTVTSAQKNPTAFYLCASSIPGATIYFGEGSWLTVV.

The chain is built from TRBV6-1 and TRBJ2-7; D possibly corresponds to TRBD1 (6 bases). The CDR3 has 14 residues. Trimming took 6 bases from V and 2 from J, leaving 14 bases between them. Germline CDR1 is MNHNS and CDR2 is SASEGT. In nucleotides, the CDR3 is TGTGCCAGCAGCGACCAGACAGGCCCCTACGAGCAGTACTTC. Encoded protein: CASSDQTGPYEQYF.

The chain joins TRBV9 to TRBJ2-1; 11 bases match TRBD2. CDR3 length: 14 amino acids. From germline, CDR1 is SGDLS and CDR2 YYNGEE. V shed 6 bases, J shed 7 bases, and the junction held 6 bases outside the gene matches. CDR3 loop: CASTIAGGMNEQFF. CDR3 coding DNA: TGTGCCAGCACCATAGCGGGAGGGATGAATGAGCAGTTCTTC.

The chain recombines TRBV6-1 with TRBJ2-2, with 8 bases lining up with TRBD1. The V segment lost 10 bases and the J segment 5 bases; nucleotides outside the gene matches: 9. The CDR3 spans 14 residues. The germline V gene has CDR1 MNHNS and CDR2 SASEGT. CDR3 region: CAISTGASTGELFF. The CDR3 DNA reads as TGTGCCATTTCGACAGGGGCGAGTACCGGGGAGCTGTTTTTT.

CDR3 bases: TGTGCCAGCTCTCCGCAGGGGTCCACGGGCAATGAGCAGTTCTTC. Its protein is CASSPQGSTGNEQFF. V and J are TRBV18 and TRBJ2-1, with a weak D call TRBD1 (6 bases). Trimming stripped 6 bases from V and 6 bases from J, with 18 bases between. CDR3 length: 15 residues. Germline V gives CDR1 KGHSH, CDR2 LQKENI.

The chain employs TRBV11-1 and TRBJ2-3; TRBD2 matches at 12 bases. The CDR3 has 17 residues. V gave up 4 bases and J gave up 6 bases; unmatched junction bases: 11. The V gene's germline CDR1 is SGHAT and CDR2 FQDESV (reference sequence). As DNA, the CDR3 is TGTGCCAGCAGCTACCCGACTAGCGGGAGAGGTGTGGATACGCAGTATTTT. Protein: CASSYPTSGRGVDTQYF.

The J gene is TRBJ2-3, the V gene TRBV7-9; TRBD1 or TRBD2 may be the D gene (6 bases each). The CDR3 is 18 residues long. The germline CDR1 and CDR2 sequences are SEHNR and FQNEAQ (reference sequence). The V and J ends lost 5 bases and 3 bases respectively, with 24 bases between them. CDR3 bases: TGTGCCAGCAGCAATCGAGGGGGGCGGAACAGTGGGACAGATACGCAGTATTTT. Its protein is CASSNRGGRNSGTDTQYF. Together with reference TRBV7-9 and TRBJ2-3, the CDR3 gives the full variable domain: DTGVSQNPRHKITKRGQNVTFRCDPISEHNRLYWYRQTLGQGPEFLTYFQNEAQLEKSRLLSDRFSAERPKGSFSTLEIQRTEQGDSAMYLCASSNRGGRNSGTDTQYFGPGTRLTVL.

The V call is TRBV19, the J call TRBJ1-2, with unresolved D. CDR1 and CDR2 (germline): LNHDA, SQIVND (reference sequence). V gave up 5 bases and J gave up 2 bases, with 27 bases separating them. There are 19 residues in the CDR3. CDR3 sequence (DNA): TGTGCCAGTAGTCGGGTGCCGGGTTCGCAAGTTCTCGCCAACTATGGCTACACCTTC. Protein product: CASSRVPGSQVLANYGYTF.

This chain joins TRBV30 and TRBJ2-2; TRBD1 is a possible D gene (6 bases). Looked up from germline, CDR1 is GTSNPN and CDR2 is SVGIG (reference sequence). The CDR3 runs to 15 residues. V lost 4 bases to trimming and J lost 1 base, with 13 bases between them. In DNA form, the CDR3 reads TGTGCCTGGAAGGTTGGGACATTGAACACCGGGGAGCTGTTTTTT. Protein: CAWKVGTLNTGELFF.

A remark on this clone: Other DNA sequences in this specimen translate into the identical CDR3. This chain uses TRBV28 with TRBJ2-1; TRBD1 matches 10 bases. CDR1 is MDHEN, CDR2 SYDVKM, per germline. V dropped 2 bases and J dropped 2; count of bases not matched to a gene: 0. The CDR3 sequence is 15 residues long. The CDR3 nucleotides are TGTGCCAGCAGTTTAGACAGGGGGCCCTACAATGAGCAGTTCTTC. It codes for CASSLDRGPYNEQFF. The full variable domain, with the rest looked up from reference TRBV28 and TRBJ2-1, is DVKVTQSSRYLVKRTGEKVFLECVQDMDHENMFWYRQDPGLGLRLIYFSYDVKMKEKGDIPEGYSVSREKKERFSLILESASTNQTSMYLCASSLDRGPYNEQFFGPGTRLTVL.

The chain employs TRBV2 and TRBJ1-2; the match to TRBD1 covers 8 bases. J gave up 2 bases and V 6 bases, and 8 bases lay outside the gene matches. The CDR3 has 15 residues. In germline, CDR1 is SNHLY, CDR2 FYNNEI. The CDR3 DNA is TGTGCCAGCAGCCTCGACAGGGGATTAAACTATGGCTACACCTTC. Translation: CASSLDRGLNYGYTF.